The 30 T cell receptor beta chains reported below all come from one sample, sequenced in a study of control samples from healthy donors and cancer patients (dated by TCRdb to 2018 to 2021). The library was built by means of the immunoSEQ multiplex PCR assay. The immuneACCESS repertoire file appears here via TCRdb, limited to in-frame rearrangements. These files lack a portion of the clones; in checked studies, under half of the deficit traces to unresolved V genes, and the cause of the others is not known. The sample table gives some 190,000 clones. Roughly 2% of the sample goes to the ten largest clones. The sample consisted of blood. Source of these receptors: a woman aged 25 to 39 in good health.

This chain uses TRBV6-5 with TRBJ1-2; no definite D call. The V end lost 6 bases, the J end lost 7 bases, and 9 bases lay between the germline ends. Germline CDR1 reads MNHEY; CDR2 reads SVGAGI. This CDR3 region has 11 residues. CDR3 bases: TGTGCCAGCAGCTGGGTTGGTGGCTACACCTTC. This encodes CASSWVGGYTF.

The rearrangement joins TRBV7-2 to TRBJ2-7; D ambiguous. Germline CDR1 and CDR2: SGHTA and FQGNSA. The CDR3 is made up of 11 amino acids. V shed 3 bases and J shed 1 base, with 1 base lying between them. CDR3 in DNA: TGTGCCAGCAGCTTTTCCTACGAGCAGTACTTC. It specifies CASSFSYEQYF. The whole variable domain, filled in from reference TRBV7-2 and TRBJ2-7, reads GAGVSQSPSNKVTEKGKDVELRCDPISGHTALYWYRQSLGQGLEFLIYFQGNSAPDKSGLPSDRFSAERTGGSVSTLTIQRTQQEDSAVYLCASSFSYEQYFGPGTRLTVT.

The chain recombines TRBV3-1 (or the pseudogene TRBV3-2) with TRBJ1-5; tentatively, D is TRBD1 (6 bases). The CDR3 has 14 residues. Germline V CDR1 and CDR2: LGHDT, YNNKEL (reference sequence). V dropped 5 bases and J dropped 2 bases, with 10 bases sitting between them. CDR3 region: CASSVRGGNQPQHF. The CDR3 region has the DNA TGTGCCAGCAGCGTCAGGGGTGGCAATCAGCCCCAGCATTTT.

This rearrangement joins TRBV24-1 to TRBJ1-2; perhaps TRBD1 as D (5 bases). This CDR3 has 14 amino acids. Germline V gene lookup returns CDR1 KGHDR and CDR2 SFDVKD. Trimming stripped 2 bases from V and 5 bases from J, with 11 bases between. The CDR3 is CATSDSQGNYGYTF. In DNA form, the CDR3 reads TGTGCCACCAGTGATTCTCAGGGTAATTATGGCTACACCTTC.

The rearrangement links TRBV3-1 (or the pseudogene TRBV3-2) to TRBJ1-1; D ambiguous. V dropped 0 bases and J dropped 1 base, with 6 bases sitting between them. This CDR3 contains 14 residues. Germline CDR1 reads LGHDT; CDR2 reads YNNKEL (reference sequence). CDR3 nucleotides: TGTGCCAGCAGCCAAGAGCCGGGGAACACTGAAGCTTTCTTT. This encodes CASSQEPGNTEAFF.

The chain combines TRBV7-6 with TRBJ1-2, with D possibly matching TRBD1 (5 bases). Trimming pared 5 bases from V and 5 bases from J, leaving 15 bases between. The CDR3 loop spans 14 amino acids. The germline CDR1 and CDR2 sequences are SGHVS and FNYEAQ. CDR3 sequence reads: CASSQLIGGYGYTF. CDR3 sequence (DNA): TGTGCCAGCAGCCAACTCATCGGGGGTTATGGCTACACCTTC.

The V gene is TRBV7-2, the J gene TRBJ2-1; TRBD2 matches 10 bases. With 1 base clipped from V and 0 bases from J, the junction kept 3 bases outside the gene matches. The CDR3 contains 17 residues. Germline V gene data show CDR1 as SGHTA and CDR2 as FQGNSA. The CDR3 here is CASSLGAGGFSYNEQFF. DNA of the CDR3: TGTGCCAGCAGCTTAGGAGCGGGGGGGTTCTCCTACAATGAGCAGTTCTTC.

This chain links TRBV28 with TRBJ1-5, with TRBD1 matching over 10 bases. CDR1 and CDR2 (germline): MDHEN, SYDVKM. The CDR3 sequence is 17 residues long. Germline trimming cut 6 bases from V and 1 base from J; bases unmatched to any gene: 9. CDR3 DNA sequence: TGTGCCAGCAGGCATCGACAGGGGGCTCAAAGCAATCAGCCCCAGCATTTT. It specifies CASRHRQGAQSNQPQHF.

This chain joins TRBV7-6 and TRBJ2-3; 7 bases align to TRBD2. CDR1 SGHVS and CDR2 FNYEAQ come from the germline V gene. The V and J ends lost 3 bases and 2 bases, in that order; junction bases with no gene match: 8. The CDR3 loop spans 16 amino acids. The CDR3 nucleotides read TGTGCCAGCAGCTTTAGCGAGGCGGGGGACACAGATACGCAGTATTTT. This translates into CASSFSEAGDTDTQYF.

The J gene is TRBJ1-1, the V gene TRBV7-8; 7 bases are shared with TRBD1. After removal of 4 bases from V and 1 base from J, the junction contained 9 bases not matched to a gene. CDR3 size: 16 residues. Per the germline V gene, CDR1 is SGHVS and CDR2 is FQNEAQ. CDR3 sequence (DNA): TGTGCCAGCAGCTCCACGACAGGGTTGAGGAACACTGAAGCTTTCTTT. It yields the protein CASSSTTGLRNTEAFF.

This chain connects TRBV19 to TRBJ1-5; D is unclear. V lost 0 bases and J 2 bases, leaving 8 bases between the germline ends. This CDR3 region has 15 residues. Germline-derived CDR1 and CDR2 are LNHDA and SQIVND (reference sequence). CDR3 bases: TGTGCCAGTAGTATAGAAGGGCTGGGCAATCAGCCCCAGCATTTT. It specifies CASSIEGLGNQPQHF.

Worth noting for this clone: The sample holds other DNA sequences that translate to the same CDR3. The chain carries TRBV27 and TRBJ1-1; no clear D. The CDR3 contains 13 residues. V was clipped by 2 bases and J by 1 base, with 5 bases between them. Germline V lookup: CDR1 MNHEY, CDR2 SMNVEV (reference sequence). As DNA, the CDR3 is TGTGCCAGCAGTTTAACTGAGAACACTGAAGCTTTCTTT. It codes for CASSLTENTEAFF.

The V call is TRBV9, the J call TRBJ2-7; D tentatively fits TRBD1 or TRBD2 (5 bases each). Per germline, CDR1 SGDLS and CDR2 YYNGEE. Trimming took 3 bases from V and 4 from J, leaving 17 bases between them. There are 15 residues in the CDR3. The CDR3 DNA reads TGTGCCAGCAGCGCCTACGGGGACCTATCTTACGAGCAGTACTTC. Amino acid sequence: CASSAYGDLSYEQYF.

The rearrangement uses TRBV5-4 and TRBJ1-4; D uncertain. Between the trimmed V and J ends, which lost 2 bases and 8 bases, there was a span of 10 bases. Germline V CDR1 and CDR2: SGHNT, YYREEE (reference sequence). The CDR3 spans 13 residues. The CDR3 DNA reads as TGTGCCAGCAGCTTTGGCAGCTCCGAAAAACTGTTTTTT. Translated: CASSFGSSEKLFF.

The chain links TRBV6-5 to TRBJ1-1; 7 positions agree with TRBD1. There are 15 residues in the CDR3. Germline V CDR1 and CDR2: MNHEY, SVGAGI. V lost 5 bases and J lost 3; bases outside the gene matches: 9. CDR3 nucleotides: TGTGCCAGCAGTCCCCTTCGGGACAGTCACACTGAAGCTTTCTTT. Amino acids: CASSPLRDSHTEAFF.

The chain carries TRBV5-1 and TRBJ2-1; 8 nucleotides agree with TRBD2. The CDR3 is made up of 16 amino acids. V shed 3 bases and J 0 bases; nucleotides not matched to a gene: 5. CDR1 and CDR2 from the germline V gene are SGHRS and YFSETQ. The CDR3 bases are TGCGCCAGCAGCTCGGGAGGGACGGGCTCCTACAATGAGCAGTTCTTC. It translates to CASSSGGTGSYNEQFF.

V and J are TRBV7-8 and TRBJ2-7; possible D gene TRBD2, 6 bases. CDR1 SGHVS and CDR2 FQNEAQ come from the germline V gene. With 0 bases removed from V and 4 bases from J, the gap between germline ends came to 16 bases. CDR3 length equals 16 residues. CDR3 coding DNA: TGTGCCAGCAGCTTAGCCTGGAGGGGATCGACGTACGAGCAGTACTTC. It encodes CASSLAWRGSTYEQYF. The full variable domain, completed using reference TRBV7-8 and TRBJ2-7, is GAGVSQSPRYKVAKRGQDVALRCDPISGHVSLFWYQQALGQGPEFLTYFQNEAQLDKSGLPSDRFFAERPEGSVSTLKIQRTQQEDSAVYLCASSLAWRGSTYEQYFGPGTRLTVT.

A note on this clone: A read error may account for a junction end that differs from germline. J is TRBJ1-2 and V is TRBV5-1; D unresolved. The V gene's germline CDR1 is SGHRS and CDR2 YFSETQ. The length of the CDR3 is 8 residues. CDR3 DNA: TGCGCCAGCAGCCAGAGGACTTTC. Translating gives CASSQRTF.

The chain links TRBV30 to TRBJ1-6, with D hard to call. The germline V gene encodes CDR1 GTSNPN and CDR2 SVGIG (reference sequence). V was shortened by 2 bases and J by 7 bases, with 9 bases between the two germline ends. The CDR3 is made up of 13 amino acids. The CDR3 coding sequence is TGTGCCTGGAGTAGGCTAGGGAATTCACCCCTCCACTTT. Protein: CAWSRLGNSPLHF.

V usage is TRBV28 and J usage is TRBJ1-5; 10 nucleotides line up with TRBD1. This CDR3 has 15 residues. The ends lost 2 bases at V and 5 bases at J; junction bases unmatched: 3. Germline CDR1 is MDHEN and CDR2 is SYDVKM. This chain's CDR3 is CASSLPDRGDQPQHF. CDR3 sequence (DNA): TGTGCCAGCAGTTTACCGGACAGGGGGGATCAGCCCCAGCATTTT. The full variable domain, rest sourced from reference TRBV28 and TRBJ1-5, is DVKVTQSSRYLVKRTGEKVFLECVQDMDHENMFWYRQDPGLGLRLIYFSYDVKMKEKGDIPEGYSVSREKKERFSLILESASTNQTSMYLCASSLPDRGDQPQHFGDGTRLSIL.

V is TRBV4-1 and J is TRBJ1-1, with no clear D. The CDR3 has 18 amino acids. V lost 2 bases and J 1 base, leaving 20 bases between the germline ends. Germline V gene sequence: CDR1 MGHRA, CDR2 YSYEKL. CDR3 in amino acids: CASSQLLTRVGQNTEAFF. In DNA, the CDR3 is TGCGCCAGCAGCCAACTCCTTACAAGGGTCGGGCAGAACACTGAAGCTTTCTTT.

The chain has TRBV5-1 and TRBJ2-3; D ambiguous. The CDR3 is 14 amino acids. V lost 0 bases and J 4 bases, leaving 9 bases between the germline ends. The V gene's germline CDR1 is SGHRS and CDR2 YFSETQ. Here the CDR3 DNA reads TGCGCCAGCAGCTTGGCGAACGAAGCAGATACGCAGTATTTT. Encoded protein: CASSLANEADTQYF.

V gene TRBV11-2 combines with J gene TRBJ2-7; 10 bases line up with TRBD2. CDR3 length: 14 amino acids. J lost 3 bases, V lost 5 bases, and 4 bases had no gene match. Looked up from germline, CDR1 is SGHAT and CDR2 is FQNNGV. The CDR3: CASSLGLADYEQYF. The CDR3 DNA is TGTGCCAGCAGCCTCGGACTAGCGGACTACGAGCAGTACTTC. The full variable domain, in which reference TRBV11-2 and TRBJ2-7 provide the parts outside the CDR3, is EAGVAQSPRYKIIEKRQSVAFWCNPISGHATLYWYQQILGQGPKLLIQFQNNGVVDDSQLPKDRFSAERLKGVDSTLKIQPAKLEDSAVYLCASSLGLADYEQYFGPGTRLTVT.

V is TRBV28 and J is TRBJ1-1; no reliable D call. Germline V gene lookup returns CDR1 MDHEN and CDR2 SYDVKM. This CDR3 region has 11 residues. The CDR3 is CGAFSNTEAFF. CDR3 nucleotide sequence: TGTGGCGCCTTTTCGAACACTGAAGCTTTCTTT.

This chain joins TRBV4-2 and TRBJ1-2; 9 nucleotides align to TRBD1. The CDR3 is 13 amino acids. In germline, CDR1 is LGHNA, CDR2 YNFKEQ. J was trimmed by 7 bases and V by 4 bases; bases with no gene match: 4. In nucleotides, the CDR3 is TGTGCCAGCAGCCGTGGACAGGGGAGTGGCTACACCTTC. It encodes CASSRGQGSGYTF.

The CDR3 loop is CASSSRNEQFF. CDR3 nucleotide sequence: TGTGCCAGCAGCTCCAGAAATGAGCAGTTCTTC. The J gene is TRBJ2-1, the V gene TRBV7-8, with D hard to call. Germline values: CDR1 SGHVS, CDR2 FQNEAQ. There are 11 residues in the CDR3. V shed 4 bases and J shed 7 bases, with 5 bases lying between them.

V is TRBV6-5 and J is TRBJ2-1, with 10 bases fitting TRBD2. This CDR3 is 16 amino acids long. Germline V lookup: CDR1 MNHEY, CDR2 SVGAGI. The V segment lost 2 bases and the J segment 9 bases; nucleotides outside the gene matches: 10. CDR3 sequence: CASSYSSGGRKGEQFF. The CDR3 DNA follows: TGTGCCAGCAGTTACAGTAGCGGGGGGCGTAAGGGTGAGCAGTTCTTC.

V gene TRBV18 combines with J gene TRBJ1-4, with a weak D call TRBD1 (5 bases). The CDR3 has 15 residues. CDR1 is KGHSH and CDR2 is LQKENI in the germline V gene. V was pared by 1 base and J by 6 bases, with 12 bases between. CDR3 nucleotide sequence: TGTGCCAGCTCACCACAGGCGGGGGTGGATGAAAAACTGTTTTTT. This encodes CASSPQAGVDEKLFF.

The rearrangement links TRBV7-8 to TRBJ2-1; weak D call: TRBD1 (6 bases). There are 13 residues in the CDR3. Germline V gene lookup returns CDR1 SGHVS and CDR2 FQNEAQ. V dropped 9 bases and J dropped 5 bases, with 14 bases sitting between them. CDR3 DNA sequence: TGTGCCAGTAGTACCTACAGGGACAATGAGCAGTTCTTC. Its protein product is CASSTYRDNEQFF.

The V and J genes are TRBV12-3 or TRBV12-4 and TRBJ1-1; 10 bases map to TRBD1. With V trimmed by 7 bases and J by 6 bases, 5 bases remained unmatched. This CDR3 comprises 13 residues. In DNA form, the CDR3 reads TGTGCCAGCACGGGGACAGGGGAGGCTGAAGCTTTCTTT. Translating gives CASTGTGEAEAFF.